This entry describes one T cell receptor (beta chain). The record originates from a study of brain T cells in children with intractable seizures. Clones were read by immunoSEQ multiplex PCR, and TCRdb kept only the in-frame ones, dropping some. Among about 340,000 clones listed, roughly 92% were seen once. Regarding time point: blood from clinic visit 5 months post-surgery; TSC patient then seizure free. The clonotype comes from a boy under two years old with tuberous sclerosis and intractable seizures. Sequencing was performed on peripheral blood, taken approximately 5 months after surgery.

The CDR3 reads CASSFRGGGARNEQFF. In DNA, the CDR3 is TGCGCCAGCAGCTTCAGAGGCGGGGGGGCAAGGAATGAGCAGTTCTTC. The chain recombines TRBV4-1 with TRBJ2-1, with TRBD2 matching 9 bases. This CDR3 contains 16 residues. Germline V CDR1 and CDR2: MGHRA, YSYEKL. V was clipped by 5 bases and J by 7 bases; unmatched bases: 12.